Ten or more counts support the clone carrying this TCR beta chain. Profiles of TCR beta VDJ and CDR3 were generated from a genomic DNA template. TCRdb re-called the reads with MiXCR, one entry per CDR3 protein. This sample has about 210,000 distinct CDR3 sequences; 34% occur once, and the top ten carry roughly 1.1%. The sample comes from a study of CD8+CD57+ T cells in acquired aplastic anemia. At the level of the study: Sorted CD4+ plus CD8+ cells gave DNA averaging approximately 2.9 ug. The study obtained roughly 10 million reads on average for CD4+ cells from healthy donors.

V lost 0 bases and J lost 5, with 15 bases in between. The CDR3 is made up of 15 amino acids. Germline lookup yields CDR1 DFQATT and CDR2 SNEGSKA (reference sequence). The sequencing sample was made of sorted CD4+, CD8+, or CD8+CD57+ T cells (not recorded which) from PBMCs. J is TRBJ2-3 and V is TRBV20-1, with D possibly matching TRBD2 (6 bases). The TCR comes from a human donor in good health, serving as a control. In DNA, the CDR3 is TGCAGTGCTAGAGATAGTTACGGAGCGGGAGATACGCAGTATTTT. Its protein product is CSARDSYGAGDTQYF.